One sample yielded the 20 T cell receptor beta chains listed below, sequenced in a study of T cells in Graves' hyperthyroidism and ophthalmopathy. RNA transcripts were the template for amplifying TCR beta CDR3 regions. First-round RT-PCR targeting the TCR CDR3 was performed with the HTBI primer set. TCRdb passed the multiplex PCR reads through MiXCR, listing each CDR3 protein once. This sample has approximately 740,000 distinct CDR3 sequences; 11% to 15% occur once, and the top ten carry around 9.6%. The sequenced sample was blood. The receptors stem from a woman aged 18-29 years with Graves' hyperthyroidism.

Many counts were recorded for this clonotype. This sequence joins TRBV2 and TRBJ2-2; possibly TRBD2 for D (6 bases). The CDR3 contains 15 residues. Germline CDR1 is SNHLY and CDR2 is FYNNEI. Trimming removed 7 bases from V and 1 base from J, with 13 bases in between. The CDR3 is CASILSSGNTGELFF. The CDR3 nucleotides are TGTGCCAGCATCCTGAGTAGCGGGAACACCGGGGAGCTGTTTTTT.

This clonotype has more than one count but fewer than ten. V usage is TRBV10-3 and J usage is TRBJ2-1; 11 bases are a match to TRBD2. CDR3 size: 16 residues. The V and J ends lost 2 bases and 5 bases, in that order; junction bases with no gene match: 5. In germline, CDR1 is ENHRY, CDR2 SYGVKD. Here the CDR3 DNA reads TGTGCCATCAGTGAGGCCGGGACTAGCGGCAACAATGAGCAGTTCTTC. Amino acid sequence: CAISEAGTSGNNEQFF.

This clonotype was observed at least ten times. The rearrangement joins TRBV18 to TRBJ1-1; TRBD1 matches at 8 bases. Germline V gives CDR1 KGHSH, CDR2 LQKENI. The CDR3 spans 14 residues. With 3 bases clipped from V and 5 bases from J, the junction kept 5 bases outside the gene matches. The CDR3 loop is CASSPLDRGTEAFF. As DNA, the CDR3 is TGTGCCAGCTCACCGCTTGACAGGGGAACTGAAGCTTTCTTT.

This clonotype was counted at least ten times. The chain combines TRBV7-9 with TRBJ2-3; 8 bases are shared with TRBD1. The CDR3 has 15 residues. J gave up 0 bases and V 5 bases, and 4 bases lay outside the gene matches. Germline lookup yields CDR1 SEHNR and CDR2 FQNEAQ (reference sequence). CDR3 loop: CASSAGQASTDTQYF. In DNA, the CDR3 is TGTGCCAGCAGCGCGGGACAGGCAAGCACAGATACGCAGTATTTT.

This clonotype was seen more than once but under ten times. This sequence joins TRBV2 and TRBJ2-5; D is perhaps TRBD1 or TRBD2 (6 bases each). The CDR3 runs 13 residues. Germline V gene lookup returns CDR1 SNHLY and CDR2 FYNNEI. V was trimmed by 6 bases and J by 2 bases, leaving 10 bases between them. The chain's CDR3 is CASRRGEQETQYF. The CDR3 DNA sequence: TGTGCCAGCAGGAGGGGGGAGCAAGAGACCCAGTACTTC.

This rearrangement joins TRBV4-1 to TRBJ1-2; perhaps TRBD1 as D (5 bases). Trimming took off 0 bases at V and 9 bases at J, with 14 bases between the two ends. CDR3 length: 14 amino acids. Germline V gene data show CDR1 as MGHRA and CDR2 as YSYEKL. CDR3 region: CASSQESGFYSYTF. The CDR3 DNA follows: TGCGCCAGCAGCCAAGAATCAGGGTTTTATAGCTACACCTTC.

The sample holds a few counts of this clonotype. The chain uses TRBV6-1 and TRBJ2-1; D is ambiguous. This CDR3 is 13 amino acids long. The germline gives CDR1 MNHNS, CDR2 SASEGT. V was cut by 4 bases and J by 3 bases, with 7 bases left in between. CDR3 sequence (DNA): TGTGCCAGCAGTGGACGGATCTACAATGAGCAGTTCTTC. Amino acid sequence: CASSGRIYNEQFF.

This chain uses TRBV9 with TRBJ2-7, with 13 bases lining up with TRBD2. Per germline, CDR1 SGDLS and CDR2 YYNGEE. The length of the CDR3 is 16 residues. Trimming cost V 3 bases and J 4 bases; bases outside gene matches: 7. CDR3: CASSAAGLAGVYEQYF. For the CDR3, the DNA is TGTGCCAGCAGCGCCGCAGGACTAGCGGGAGTGTACGAGCAGTACTTC.

The genes are TRBV20-1 and TRBJ1-5, with a weak D call TRBD1 (5 bases). CDR1 and CDR2 (germline): DFQATT, SNEGSKA (reference sequence). This CDR3 has 14 amino acids. Trimming removed 3 bases from V and 6 bases from J, with 15 bases in between. The CDR3 sequence is CSASHSRGAQPQHF. CDR3 nucleotides: TGCAGTGCTAGCCATTCTCGAGGGGCTCAGCCCCAGCATTTT.

This clonotype was counted between two and nine times. The rearrangement links TRBV5-1 to TRBJ2-1; the D call may be TRBD1 or TRBD2 (6 bases each). V lost 4 bases and J lost 15, with 17 bases in between. Germline CDR1 is SGHRS and CDR2 is YFSETQ. This CDR3 region has 12 residues. The CDR3 sequence is CASSPLDGGGFF. The CDR3 nucleotides read TGCGCCAGCAGCCCCTTGGACGGGGGCGGGTTCTTC.

Ten or more counts support this clonotype. V and J are TRBV7-2 and TRBJ2-7; TRBD2 aligns across 7 bases. The V and J ends lost 5 bases and 2 bases, in that order; junction bases with no gene match: 12. The CDR3 runs to 16 residues. From germline, CDR1 is SGHTA and CDR2 FQGNSA. The CDR3 coding sequence is TGTGCCAGCAGCCGCGGAGTAGGACTAGTGCCCTACGAGCAGTACTTC. This codes for CASSRGVGLVPYEQYF.

The chain couples TRBV3-1 to TRBJ2-5; D uncertain. In germline, CDR1 is LGHDT, CDR2 YNNKEL (reference sequence). The CDR3 sequence is 14 residues long. Between the trimmed V and J ends, which lost 0 bases and 2 bases, there was a span of 7 bases. In nucleotides, the CDR3 is TGTGCCAGCAGCCAAGAGATCGGACAAGAGACCCAGTACTTC. Translating gives CASSQEIGQETQYF.

This clonotype was observed many times. The J gene is TRBJ2-7, the V gene TRBV18; D ambiguous. CDR1 and CDR2 from the germline V gene are KGHSH and LQKENI. The CDR3 consists of 14 residues. The V and J ends lost 3 bases and 0 bases respectively, with 9 bases between them. CDR3 sequence reads: CASSPSINSYEQYF. The CDR3, as DNA: TGTGCCAGCTCACCTTCCATTAACTCCTACGAGCAGTACTTC.

The J gene is TRBJ2-2, the V gene TRBV5-1; D is perhaps TRBD2 (6 bases). V lost 3 bases to trimming and J lost 3 bases, with 9 bases between them. The germline V gene encodes CDR1 SGHRS and CDR2 YFSETQ. CDR3 length: 14 residues. The CDR3 is CASSSRLDTGELFF. The CDR3 DNA follows: TGCGCCAGCAGCTCACGACTAGACACCGGGGAGCTGTTTTTT.

This clonotype came up a few times. The V gene is TRBV12-3 or TRBV12-4, the J gene TRBJ2-3; 10 bases line up with TRBD1. CDR3 length equals 16 residues. V shed 3 bases, J shed 5 bases, and the junction held 8 bases outside the gene matches. The CDR3, as DNA: TGTGCCAGCAGTTTTAGACAGGGGGCTTGGGGAGATACGCAGTATTTT. It translates to CASSFRQGAWGDTQYF.

The sample holds many counts of this clonotype. V gene TRBV2 combines with J gene TRBJ1-1; D not certain. Looked up from germline, CDR1 is SNHLY and CDR2 is FYNNEI. The CDR3 is made up of 15 amino acids. V dropped 6 bases and J dropped 0 bases, with 14 bases sitting between them. DNA of the CDR3: TGTGCCAGCAGCCTGACACAGATCTTGAACACTGAAGCTTTCTTT. Translating gives CASSLTQILNTEAFF. The full variable domain, with the rest looked up from reference TRBV2 and TRBJ1-1, is EPEVTQTPSHQVTQMGQEVILRCVPISNHLYFYWYRQILGQKVEFLVSFYNNEISEKSEIFDDQFSVERPDGSNFTLKIRSTKLEDSAMYFCASSLTQILNTEAFFGQGTRLTVV.

This clonotype was counted ten times or more. The V call is TRBV12-3 or TRBV12-4, the J call TRBJ2-3; D is ambiguous. Deletions cut 4 bases from V and 6 bases from J, with 8 bases between. This CDR3 is 12 amino acids long. CDR3 DNA: TGTGCCAGCAGTTCCCCCGTGGATACGCAGTATTTT. The encoded protein is CASSSPVDTQYF.

This chain connects TRBV7-9 to TRBJ1-2; 12 bases are shared with TRBD1. In germline, CDR1 is SEHNR, CDR2 FQNEAQ (reference sequence). The CDR3 runs 15 residues. J lost 5 bases, V lost 5 bases, and 6 bases had no gene match. CDR3 sequence (DNA): TGTGCCAGCAGCCCGGGACAGGGGGCAGATTATGGCTACACCTTC. Amino acids: CASSPGQGADYGYTF.

V is TRBV2 and J is TRBJ2-3; 13 nucleotides agree with TRBD2. Germline lookup yields CDR1 SNHLY and CDR2 FYNNEI. CDR3 length equals 13 residues. The V and J ends lost 9 bases and 5 bases, in that order; junction bases with no gene match: 2. In DNA form, the CDR3 reads TGTGCCAGACTAGCGGGAGGGATAGATACGCAGTATTTT. Protein sequence: CARLAGGIDTQYF.

This clonotype was seen many times. V and J are TRBV20-1 and TRBJ2-1; 15 bases line up with TRBD2. Germline CDR1 is DFQATT and CDR2 is SNEGSKA (reference sequence). Germline trimming cut 0 bases from V and 8 bases from J; bases unmatched to any gene: 8. This CDR3 comprises 17 residues. The CDR3 DNA follows: TGCAGTGCTAGAGATGGGACTAGCGGGAGGACAGGGTATGAGCAGTTCTTC. Translation gives CSARDGTSGRTGYEQFF.